The 28 T cell receptor beta chains listed next were all sequenced from one sample in a study of OX40 agonist ivuxolimab in advanced cancers. Assay used: immunoSEQ multiplex PCR; TCRdb lists only in-frame clones, some missing. The sample yields about 67,000 clones, 80% seen once. The sample consisted of CD4+ or CD8+ T cells sorted from blood, taken in a trial of the OX40 agonist ivuxolimab. The receptors stem from an adult with an advanced solid tumor such as melanoma, head and neck, liver or kidney cancer.

This clone appeared a few times. The V gene is TRBV10-3, the J gene TRBJ2-3; weak D call: TRBD1 (5 bases). Per the germline V gene, CDR1 is ENHRY and CDR2 is SYGVKD. Trimming pared 2 bases from V and 2 bases from J, leaving 11 bases between. This CDR3 is built from 15 residues. This CDR3 reads CAISEGQGNTDTQYF. CDR3 bases: TGTGCCATCAGTGAGGGGCAGGGCAACACAGATACGCAGTATTTT.

J is TRBJ2-5 and V is TRBV6-6; the D is unclear. The CDR3 contains 15 residues. Germline CDR1 and CDR2: MNHNY and SVGAGI (reference sequence). V lost 0 bases and J 5 bases, leaving 13 bases between the germline ends. The CDR3 DNA follows: TGTGCCAGCAGTTACTCTTCTGAAAGTGGGGAGACCCAGTACTTC. It codes for CASSYSSESGETQYF.

Concerning this clone: Mismatch with germline at one junction end may stem from a read error. The rearrangement uses TRBV2 and TRBJ1-6; D ambiguous. The CDR3 contains 15 residues. The germline gives CDR1 SNHLY, CDR2 FYNNEI. The CDR3, as DNA: TGTGCCAGCACCCACAGTGGCTCCAATAATTCACCCCTCCACTTT. This gives the protein CASTHSGSNNSPLHF.

The rearrangement uses TRBV5-6 and TRBJ2-7; 9 bases line up with TRBD2. CDR3 length: 14 amino acids. Per germline, CDR1 SGHDT and CDR2 YYEEEE. Trimming removed 1 base from V and 2 bases from J; junction bases left unmatched: 1. CDR3 protein: CASSLPSGTYEQYF. The CDR3 DNA follows: TGTGCCAGCAGCTTGCCTAGCGGGACCTACGAGCAGTACTTC.

This clone showed up just a few times. DNA of the CDR3: TGTGCCAGTAGTATAGGAGTGGGTAATTCACCCCTCCACTTT. Protein: CASSIGVGNSPLHF. V is TRBV19 and J is TRBJ1-6; D is unresolved. Germline-derived CDR1 and CDR2 are LNHDA and SQIVND (reference sequence). V was trimmed by 1 base and J by 6 bases, leaving 7 bases between them. The CDR3 consists of 14 residues.

This clone is a singleton in its sample. The V call is TRBV7-2, the J call TRBJ2-7, with D hard to call. This CDR3 spans 13 amino acids. The germline V gene has CDR1 SGHTA and CDR2 FQGNSA. V was pared by 1 base and J by 3 bases, with 7 bases between. Here the CDR3 reads CASSLGGRYEQYF. The CDR3 region has the DNA TGTGCCAGCAGCTTAGGCGGACGCTACGAGCAGTACTTC.

The chain uses TRBV30 and TRBJ2-3; TRBD2 agrees at 12 bases. V shed 3 bases, J shed 4 bases, and the junction held 8 bases outside the gene matches. Germline CDR1 reads GTSNPN; CDR2 reads SVGIG (reference sequence). The CDR3 sequence is 16 residues long. CDR3 sequence: CAWRRGLAGGADTQYF. The CDR3 DNA is TGTGCCTGGAGAAGGGGGCTAGCGGGAGGGGCAGATACGCAGTATTTT.

The chain couples TRBV6-5 to TRBJ1-5; possible D gene TRBD1, 5 bases. CDR3 size: 14 residues. Trimming shortened V by 2 bases and J by 6 bases, and 11 bases separated the two germline ends. Germline V gives CDR1 MNHEY, CDR2 SVGAGI. The CDR3 protein is CASSYGGVAQPQHF. The CDR3 region has the DNA TGTGCCAGCAGTTACGGGGGGGTCGCTCAGCCCCAGCATTTT.

The chain employs TRBV6-5 and TRBJ1-6, with D unresolved. The CDR3 extends over 14 amino acids. Between the trimmed V and J ends, which lost 4 bases and 7 bases, there was a span of 11 bases. Germline lookup yields CDR1 MNHEY and CDR2 SVGAGI. The CDR3 DNA is TGTGCCAGCAGTTCCGGAGTGCGAAATTCACCCCTCCACTTT. It is translated as CASSSGVRNSPLHF.

The chain combines TRBV12-5 with TRBJ2-1; 13 bases map to TRBD2. The CDR3 has 17 residues. Germline V gene lookup returns CDR1 LGHNT and CDR2 FRNRAP. Germline trimming cut 5 bases from V and 6 bases from J; bases unmatched to any gene: 10. The CDR3, as DNA: TGTGCTAGTGGTGCCGGGACTAGCGGGGCCCGGGGCAATGAGCAGTTCTTC. Translating gives CASGAGTSGARGNEQFF.

CDR3 sequence (DNA): TGTGCCAGCAGCAAAGATGGCCCGATACAGTTCGTTTACGAGCAGTACTTC. Translating it yields CASSKDGPIQFVYEQYF. J is TRBJ2-7 and V is TRBV21-1; the table's TRBD1 call for D was not verified on the DNA. TRBV21-1 is a pseudogene segment. There are 17 residues in the CDR3.

The V call is TRBV19, the J call TRBJ2-1; 10 bases fit TRBD2. V lost 4 bases to trimming and J lost 6 bases; unmatched junction nucleotides: 12. Germline values: CDR1 LNHDA, CDR2 SQIVND (reference sequence). The CDR3 runs 17 residues. The CDR3 sequence is CASSSPPASGGINEQFF. CDR3 DNA: TGTGCCAGTAGTAGCCCCCCGGCTAGCGGGGGAATCAATGAGCAGTTCTTC.

This chain connects TRBV6-4 to TRBJ1-5; possibly TRBD1 for D (5 bases). The CDR3 loop spans 17 amino acids. The germline CDR1 and CDR2 sequences are MRHNA and SNTAGT. V was cut by 0 bases and J by 6 bases, with 18 bases left in between. Here the CDR3 DNA reads TGTGCCAGCAGTGACTCGTGTCCAGGGATAATGTTTCAGCCCCAGCATTTT. It codes for CASSDSCPGIMFQPQHF.

This clone is labeled medium-sized. The chain couples TRBV5-4 to TRBJ2-7; perhaps TRBD1 as D (6 bases). The V end lost 0 bases, the J end lost 4 bases, and 8 bases lay between the germline ends. The CDR3 is 13 amino acids. Germline-derived CDR1 and CDR2 are SGHNT and YYREEE (reference sequence). In DNA, the CDR3 is TGTGCCAGCAGCTTGGGACAGGTTTACGAGCAGTACTTC. Encoded protein: CASSLGQVYEQYF.

The chain is built from TRBV5-5 and TRBJ1-3; TRBD1 agrees at 8 bases. V lost 3 bases, J lost 0 bases, and 2 bases stayed unmatched. The CDR3 has 15 amino acids. CDR1 and CDR2 (germline): SGHKS, YYEKEE (reference sequence). DNA of the CDR3: TGTGCCAGCAGCTCCGGGACAGGCTCTGGAAACACCATATATTTT. It specifies CASSSGTGSGNTIYF.

V and J are TRBV18 and TRBJ2-4, with no clear D. CDR1 KGHSH and CDR2 LQKENI come from the germline V gene. The CDR3 is made up of 15 amino acids. V shed 2 bases and J shed 8 bases, with 16 bases lying between them. The CDR3 DNA follows: TGTGCCAGCTCACCAGATATAGGATTGGTTCACATTCAGTACTTC. Protein: CASSPDIGLVHIQYF.

V is TRBV7-2 and J is TRBJ2-7; maybe TRBD2 (6 bases). With 5 bases removed from V and 2 bases from J, the gap between germline ends came to 13 bases. There are 14 residues in the CDR3. The V gene's germline CDR1 is SGHTA and CDR2 FQGNSA. CDR3 DNA sequence: TGTGCCAGCAGCAACCTAGCGATCACCTACGAGCAGTACTTC. Its protein product is CASSNLAITYEQYF.

This clone was seen only once. V usage is TRBV5-1 and J usage is TRBJ1-1, with 7 bases that match TRBD1. This CDR3 spans 18 amino acids. V shed 4 bases, J shed 1 base, and the junction held 16 bases outside the gene matches. In germline, CDR1 is SGHRS, CDR2 YFSETQ. The CDR3 sequence: CASSRSTGFSYSNTEAFF. The CDR3 bases are TGCGCCAGCAGCAGATCGACAGGGTTTAGTTATTCGAACACTGAAGCTTTCTTT.

This clone was seen a few times. This sequence joins TRBV13 and TRBJ2-3, with D perhaps TRBD2 (6 bases). CDR3 length equals 15 residues. Deletions cut 7 bases from V and 6 bases from J, with 20 bases between. Looked up from germline, CDR1 is PRHDT and CDR2 is FYEKMQ (reference sequence). The CDR3 loop is CASTLWEVGPDTQYF. The CDR3, as DNA: TGTGCCAGCACTCTTTGGGAGGTGGGGCCCGATACGCAGTATTTT.

The chain is built from TRBV29-1 and TRBJ1-4; the D gene is possibly TRBD1 (5 bases). The CDR3 is made up of 14 amino acids. Germline V CDR1 and CDR2: SQVTM, ANQGSEA. Trimming took 1 base from V and 5 from J, leaving 11 bases between them. CDR3 sequence reads: CSVEGDGENEKLFF. In nucleotides, the CDR3 is TGCAGCGTTGAAGGGGACGGGGAGAATGAAAAACTGTTTTTT.

This clone turned up a few times. V usage is TRBV28 and J usage is TRBJ2-3; 14 positions match TRBD2. V shed 3 bases, J shed 6 bases, and the junction held 14 bases outside the gene matches. This CDR3 has 19 amino acids. Germline loops: CDR1 MDHEN, CDR2 SYDVKM. CDR3 DNA: TGTGCCAGCAGTTTGGGACTAGCGGGAGTTCTCTTAAGTAGGGATACGCAGTATTTT. As protein: CASSLGLAGVLLSRDTQYF.

V usage is TRBV6-1 and J usage is TRBJ2-5; 10 bases map to TRBD2. The CDR3 is 16 amino acids. The germline CDR1 and CDR2 sequences are MNHNS and SASEGT. V trimming: 2 bases; J trimming: 5 bases; junction bases outside the gene matches: 8. This CDR3 reads CASSEQSSGGWETQYF. CDR3 coding DNA: TGTGCCAGCAGTGAACAGTCTAGCGGGGGATGGGAGACCCAGTACTTC.

The genes are TRBV2 and TRBJ1-4; tentatively, D is TRBD1 (5 bases). This CDR3 has 16 residues. Trimming pared 3 bases from V and 0 bases from J, leaving 11 bases between. Germline values: CDR1 SNHLY, CDR2 FYNNEI. CDR3 in DNA: TGTGCCAGCAGTGATGGGGGAAGTGCAACTAATGAAAAACTGTTTTTT. Its protein is CASSDGGSATNEKLFF. The variable domain in full, completed from reference TRBV2 and TRBJ1-4, reads EPEVTQTPSHQVTQMGQEVILRCVPISNHLYFYWYRQILGQKVEFLVSFYNNEISEKSEIFDDQFSVERPDGSNFTLKIRSTKLEDSAMYFCASSDGGSATNEKLFFGSGTQLSVL.

The chain couples TRBV4-3 to TRBJ2-7; D possibly corresponds to TRBD1 (6 bases). CDR3 length: 14 amino acids. V was trimmed by 4 bases and J by 0 bases, leaving 10 bases between them. Germline V gives CDR1 LGHNA, CDR2 YSLEER. The chain's CDR3 is CASSRDTSSYEQYF. CDR3 nucleotide sequence: TGCGCCAGCAGCCGGGACACTAGCTCCTACGAGCAGTACTTC.

This chain joins TRBV7-9 and TRBJ1-1; 10 bases map to TRBD1. The germline V gene encodes CDR1 SEHNR and CDR2 FQNEAQ (reference sequence). The CDR3 consists of 14 residues. V was clipped by 4 bases and J by 4 bases; unmatched bases: 3. CDR3 sequence: CASSWDRGGTEAFF. The DNA for the CDR3 is TGTGCCAGCAGCTGGGACAGGGGAGGCACTGAAGCTTTCTTT.

The chain recombines TRBV2 with TRBJ1-3; D might be TRBD1 (5 bases). CDR1 and CDR2 (germline): SNHLY, FYNNEI. V was cut by 7 bases and J by 1 base, with 17 bases left in between. CDR3 length equals 16 residues. For the CDR3, the DNA is TGTGCCAGCACTCAGAACGGGGCGGAATCTGGAAACACCATATATTTT. Protein: CASTQNGAESGNTIYF.

V and J are TRBV4-1 and TRBJ2-7; 11 nucleotides match TRBD1. Germline CDR1 is MGHRA and CDR2 is YSYEKL. This CDR3 region has 18 residues. J lost 3 bases, V lost 0 bases, and 10 bases had no gene match. In DNA, the CDR3 is TGCGCCAGCAGCCAAGAGGGAGGACAGGGGGCGCCGATCTACGAGCAGTACTTC. This translates into CASSQEGGQGAPIYEQYF.

The rearrangement joins TRBV30 to TRBJ2-3; 9 bases agree with TRBD2. Trimming removed 4 bases from V and 6 bases from J; junction bases left unmatched: 5. CDR1 is GTSNPN, CDR2 SVGIG, per germline (reference sequence). CDR3 length: 13 residues. The CDR3 DNA reads TGTGCCTGGACCCTCAGCGGGGGGGATACGCAGTATTTT. Translated: CAWTLSGGDTQYF.